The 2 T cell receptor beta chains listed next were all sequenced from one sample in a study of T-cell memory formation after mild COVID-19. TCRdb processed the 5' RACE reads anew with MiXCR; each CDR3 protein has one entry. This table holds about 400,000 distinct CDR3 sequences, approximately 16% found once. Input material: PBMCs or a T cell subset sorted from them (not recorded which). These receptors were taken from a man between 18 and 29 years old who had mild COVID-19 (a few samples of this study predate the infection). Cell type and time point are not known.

In DNA form, the CDR3 reads TGTGCCAGCAGCTTAGGACGGGGAAGGGAGCAGTACTTC. It encodes CASSLGRGREQYF. The chain carries TRBV7-6 and TRBJ2-7, with D maybe TRBD2 (5 bases). The V end lost 1 base, the J end lost 7 bases, and 11 bases lay between the germline ends. Germline V gene data show CDR1 as SGHVS and CDR2 as FNYEAQ. The CDR3 runs 13 residues.

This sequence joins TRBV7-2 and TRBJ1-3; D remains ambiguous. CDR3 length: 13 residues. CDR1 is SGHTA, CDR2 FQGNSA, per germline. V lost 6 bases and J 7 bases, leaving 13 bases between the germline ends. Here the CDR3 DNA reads TGTGCCAGCAGTCTTCAAGAACGCAACACCATATATTTT. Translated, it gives CASSLQERNTIYF.